Below, 22 T cell receptor beta chains from the same sample are listed, as sequenced in a study of type 1 regulatory T cells. These receptors have no known antigen. TCRdb fed the reads into MiXCR, producing one record per CDR3 protein. Altogether about 59,000 distinct CDR3 sequences are present, approximately 60% being singletons, with the ten largest covering 1.5% to 2%. Specimen: cultured non-Tr1 T cells, either the whole culture or a sorted T cell fraction (not recorded which). Receptor source: a human donor in good health.

A single count supports this clonotype. The chain is built from TRBV19 and TRBJ2-1; D ambiguous. CDR3 length: 13 residues. Germline CDR1 and CDR2: LNHDA and SQIVND (reference sequence). The germline V and J ends were trimmed by 5 bases and 9 bases, with 14 bases remaining between them. The CDR3 is CASSPERIGEQFF. CDR3 sequence (DNA): TGTGCCAGTAGTCCCGAAAGGATAGGTGAGCAGTTCTTC. The full variable domain, completed using reference TRBV19 and TRBJ2-1, is DGGITQSPKYLFRKEGQNVTLSCEQNLNHDAMYWYRQDPGQGLRLIYYSQIVNDFQKGDIAEGYSVSREKKESFPLTVTSAQKNPTAFYLCASSPERIGEQFFGPGTRLTVL.

This clonotype is a singleton in its sample. V and J are TRBV5-1 and TRBJ2-3; D is perhaps TRBD2 (6 bases). Germline loops: CDR1 SGHRS, CDR2 YFSETQ. Between the trimmed V and J ends, which lost 4 bases and 2 bases, there was a span of 14 bases. This CDR3 has 15 residues. This CDR3 is CASSMRGVTTDTQYF. In nucleotides, the CDR3 is TGCGCCAGCAGCATGCGGGGAGTCACCACAGATACGCAGTATTTT.

The chain is built from TRBV5-1 and TRBJ1-1; D ambiguous. The germline V gene has CDR1 SGHRS and CDR2 YFSETQ. The CDR3 is made up of 14 amino acids. V lost 1 base to trimming and J lost 0 bases, with 7 bases between them. In nucleotides, the CDR3 is TGCGCCAGCAGCTTGAAACCGGTGAACACTGAAGCTTTCTTT. Translating it yields CASSLKPVNTEAFF.

The genes are TRBV7-2 and TRBJ1-5; D is undetermined. CDR3 length equals 16 residues. Deletions cut 1 base from V and 7 bases from J, with 17 bases between. Germline CDR1 SGHTA, CDR2 FQGNSA. CDR3 in amino acids: CASSLGPAGVRQPQHF. The CDR3 DNA reads as TGTGCCAGCAGCTTAGGCCCGGCCGGGGTCAGGCAGCCCCAGCATTTT.

The chain joins TRBV20-1 to TRBJ2-7; 10 bases agree with TRBD2. V shed 1 base, J shed 3 bases, and the junction held 9 bases outside the gene matches. The germline V gene encodes CDR1 DFQATT and CDR2 SNEGSKA (reference sequence). This CDR3 is built from 16 residues. The CDR3 DNA reads TGCAGTGCTAGAGGACGGCTAGCGGGAGTCGACTACGAGCAGTACTTC. Encoded protein: CSARGRLAGVDYEQYF.

This clonotype is medium-sized by share. The chain joins TRBV24-1 to TRBJ2-1, with 12 nucleotides matching TRBD2. Germline V gene data show CDR1 as KGHDR and CDR2 as SFDVKD. This CDR3 region has 16 residues. V lost 3 bases and J lost 4; bases outside the gene matches: 3. The chain's CDR3 is CATSDPLAGGYNEQFF. CDR3 coding DNA: TGTGCCACCAGTGATCCTCTAGCGGGAGGGTACAATGAGCAGTTCTTC.

In its sample, this clonotype was seen a few times. V is TRBV29-1 and J is TRBJ1-5, with 7 bases fitting TRBD1. V lost 6 bases to trimming and J lost 3 bases; unmatched junction nucleotides: 5. This CDR3 comprises 13 residues. Germline V gene data show CDR1 as SQVTM and CDR2 as ANQGSEA. This CDR3 reads CSVETGVNQPQHF. DNA for the CDR3: TGCAGCGTAGAAACAGGGGTCAATCAGCCCCAGCATTTT.

V gene TRBV7-2 combines with J gene TRBJ2-5; 7 bases align to TRBD1. The V segment lost 5 bases and the J segment 5 bases; nucleotides outside the gene matches: 5. CDR1 is SGHTA and CDR2 is FQGNSA in the germline V gene. The CDR3 spans 13 residues. For the CDR3, the DNA is TGTGCCAGCAGCCCAACAGGGGACGAGACCCAGTACTTC. Protein: CASSPTGDETQYF.

This chain joins TRBV7-7 and TRBJ2-2; possibly TRBD1 for D (5 bases). CDR3 length: 15 amino acids. Germline loops: CDR1 SSHAT, CDR2 FNYEAQ (reference sequence). The V gene lost 5 bases and the J gene lost 4 bases, with 14 bases spanning the gap. In nucleotides, the CDR3 is TGTGCCAGCAGCCCGATCCCAGGGTCCACCGGGGAGCTGTTTTTT. It codes for CASSPIPGSTGELFF.

The chain combines TRBV5-1 with TRBJ2-7, with D unresolved. From germline, CDR1 is SGHRS and CDR2 YFSETQ. V shed 7 bases and J shed 4 bases, with 21 bases lying between them. The CDR3 is 15 residues long. The CDR3 DNA follows: TGCGCCAGCCGCGTAGACACCGGAACCTTATACGAGCAGTACTTC. Protein: CASRVDTGTLYEQYF.

To note about this clonotype: A junction end diverges from the germline sequence, so it may reflect a read error. J is TRBJ2-2 and V is TRBV3-1, with TRBD2 as a possible D gene (5 bases). Germline V gene data show CDR1 as LGHDT and CDR2 as YNNKEL (reference sequence). The CDR3 has 13 amino acids. CDR3 in amino acids: CASSGDYTGELLF. The CDR3 DNA sequence: TGTGCCAGCAGCGGAGATTACACCGGGGAGCTGCTTTTT.

This clonotype appeared a few times. This sequence joins TRBV4-3 and TRBJ2-1; D might be TRBD1 (6 bases). CDR1 is LGHNA and CDR2 is YSLEER in the germline V gene. There are 15 residues in the CDR3. Trimming left V 3 bases short and J 4 bases short, with 13 bases between. Here the CDR3 DNA reads TGCGCCAGCAGCCACCAGGGACACCTATACAATGAGCAGTTCTTC. Amino acids: CASSHQGHLYNEQFF.

There are a few counts of this clonotype. The V gene is TRBV9, the J gene TRBJ1-1; D gene ambiguous. This CDR3 is built from 14 residues. Deletions cut 0 bases from V and 5 bases from J, with 11 bases between. Germline CDR1 reads SGDLS; CDR2 reads YYNGEE. CDR3 nucleotide sequence: TGTGCCAGCAGCGTAGATGAGGGCCGGACTGAAGCTTTCTTT. This encodes CASSVDEGRTEAFF.

V gene TRBV20-1 combines with J gene TRBJ2-5; D is undetermined. Germline values: CDR1 DFQATT, CDR2 SNEGSKA (reference sequence). This CDR3 comprises 13 residues. V lost 4 bases and J lost 2, with 11 bases in between. CDR3: CSATGWQQETQYF. CDR3 sequence (DNA): TGCAGTGCTACCGGGTGGCAGCAAGAGACCCAGTACTTC.

For the CDR3, the DNA is TGTGCCAGCAGCCAAGCAGTTAGCCCGAGCAATGAGCAGTTCTTC. Its translation is CASSQAVSPSNEQFF. The chain recombines TRBV14 with TRBJ2-1; unclear D gene. V shed 1 base and J shed 6 bases, with 13 bases lying between them. Germline loops: CDR1 SGHDN, CDR2 FVKESK. There are 15 residues in the CDR3.

The chain combines TRBV27 with TRBJ2-3; D possibly corresponds to TRBD2 (5 bases). The V gene lost 3 bases and the J gene lost 1 base, with 8 bases spanning the gap. Germline lookup yields CDR1 MNHEY and CDR2 SMNVEV (reference sequence). This CDR3 comprises 14 residues. CDR3 in amino acids: CASSLRVGTDTQYF. CDR3 in DNA: TGTGCCAGCAGTTTGAGGGTGGGCACAGATACGCAGTATTTT.

This rearrangement joins TRBV5-1 to TRBJ1-1; TRBD1 agrees at 7 bases. The CDR3 consists of 15 residues. Germline CDR1 is SGHRS and CDR2 is YFSETQ. After removal of 5 bases from V and 1 base from J, the junction contained 8 bases not matched to a gene. The CDR3 DNA is TGCGCCAGCAGGGCGATTGACAGGGCGAACACTGAAGCTTTCTTT. Its protein is CASRAIDRANTEAFF.

The J gene is TRBJ1-2, the V gene TRBV15, with a weak D call TRBD1 (6 bases). Trimming stripped 5 bases from V and 4 bases from J, with 17 bases between. Germline V lookup: CDR1 LNHNV, CDR2 YYDKDF (reference sequence). This CDR3 has 15 residues. The chain's CDR3 is CATSSPDRIFYGYTF. Here the CDR3 DNA reads TGTGCCACCAGCTCCCCTGACAGGATCTTCTATGGCTACACCTTC.

This clonotype was recorded only once. The CDR3 region has the DNA TGTGCCAGCTCACCAACCTCCAGGACCGAATCGGTTGAAGCTTTCTTT. This gives the protein CASSPTSRTESVEAFF. This chain joins TRBV18 and TRBJ1-1; D is unclear. Trimming left V 2 bases short and J 7 bases short, with 20 bases between. CDR1 and CDR2 (germline): KGHSH, LQKENI. The CDR3 length is 16 residues.

This chain joins TRBV25-1 and TRBJ2-4, with a weak D call TRBD2 (6 bases). From germline, CDR1 is MGHDK and CDR2 SYGVNS. The V end lost 3 bases, the J end lost 6 bases, and 12 bases lay between the germline ends. This CDR3 spans 14 amino acids. CDR3 residues: CASSEERRGNIQYF. DNA for the CDR3: TGTGCCAGCAGTGAGGAAAGGCGGGGAAACATTCAGTACTTC.

The CDR3 sequence: CASIGPGLSGNTEAFF. CDR3 DNA sequence: TGTGCCAGCATAGGTCCAGGTCTCTCAGGGAACACTGAAGCTTTCTTT. The V gene is TRBV27, the J gene TRBJ1-1; D unclear. V lost 7 bases, J lost 1 base, and 19 bases lay in between. The CDR3 totals 16 residues. Looked up from germline, CDR1 is MNHEY and CDR2 is SMNVEV (reference sequence).

This clonotype was detected a few times. V gene TRBV28 combines with J gene TRBJ2-2; D unresolved. Germline-derived CDR1 and CDR2 are MDHEN and SYDVKM. The V gene lost 6 bases and the J gene lost 5 bases, with 16 bases spanning the gap. CDR3 size: 15 residues. The CDR3 loop reads CASSLIVGNTGELFF. CDR3 in DNA: TGTGCCAGCAGCCTCATAGTGGGAAATACCGGGGAGCTGTTTTTT.